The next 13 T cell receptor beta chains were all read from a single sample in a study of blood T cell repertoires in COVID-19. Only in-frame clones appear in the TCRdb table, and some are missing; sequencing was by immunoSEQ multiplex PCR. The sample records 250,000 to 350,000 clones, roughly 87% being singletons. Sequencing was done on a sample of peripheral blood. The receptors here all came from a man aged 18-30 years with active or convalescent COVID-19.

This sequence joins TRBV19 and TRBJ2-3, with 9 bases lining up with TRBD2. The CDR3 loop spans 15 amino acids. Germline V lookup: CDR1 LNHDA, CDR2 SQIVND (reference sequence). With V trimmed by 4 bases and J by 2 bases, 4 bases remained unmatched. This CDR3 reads CASSKASGVTDTQYF. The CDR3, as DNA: TGTGCCAGTAGTAAAGCTAGCGGGGTCACAGATACGCAGTATTTT.

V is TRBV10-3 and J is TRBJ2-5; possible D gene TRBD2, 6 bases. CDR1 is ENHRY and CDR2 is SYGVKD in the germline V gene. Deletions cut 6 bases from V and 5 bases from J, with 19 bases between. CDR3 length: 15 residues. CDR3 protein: CAISELSAGRETQYF. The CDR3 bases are TGTGCCATCAGCGAACTCTCGGCAGGGAGGGAGACCCAGTACTTC.

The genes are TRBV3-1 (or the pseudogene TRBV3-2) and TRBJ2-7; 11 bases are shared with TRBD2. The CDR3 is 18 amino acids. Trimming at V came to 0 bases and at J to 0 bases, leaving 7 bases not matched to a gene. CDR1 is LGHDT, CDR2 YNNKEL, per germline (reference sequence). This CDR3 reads CASSQDMGLADYSYEQYF. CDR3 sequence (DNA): TGTGCCAGCAGCCAAGATATGGGACTAGCGGACTACTCCTACGAGCAGTACTTC.

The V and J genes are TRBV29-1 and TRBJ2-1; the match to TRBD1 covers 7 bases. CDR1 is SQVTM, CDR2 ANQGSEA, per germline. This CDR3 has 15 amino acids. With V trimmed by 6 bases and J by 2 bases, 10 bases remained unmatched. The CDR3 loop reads CSVARTGKTYNEQFF. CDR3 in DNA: TGCAGCGTCGCAAGGACAGGCAAAACCTACAATGAGCAGTTCTTC.

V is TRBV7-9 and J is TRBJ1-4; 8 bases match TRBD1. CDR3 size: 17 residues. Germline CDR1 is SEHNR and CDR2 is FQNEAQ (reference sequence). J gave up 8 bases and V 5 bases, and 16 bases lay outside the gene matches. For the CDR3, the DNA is TGTGCCAGCAGCCGCGTCCCAGGTCCAGGGGGCGACGAAAAACTGTTTTTT. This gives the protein CASSRVPGPGGDEKLFF.

The CDR3 loop reads CASSEWGELSTGELFF. As DNA, the CDR3 is TGTGCCAGCAGTGAATGGGGGGAGTTGAGCACCGGGGAGCTGTTTTTT. The chain has TRBV25-1 and TRBJ2-2; D perhaps matches TRBD2 (6 bases). V lost 1 base and J lost 4, with 13 bases in between. The CDR3 totals 16 residues. CDR1 is MGHDK, CDR2 SYGVNS, per germline.

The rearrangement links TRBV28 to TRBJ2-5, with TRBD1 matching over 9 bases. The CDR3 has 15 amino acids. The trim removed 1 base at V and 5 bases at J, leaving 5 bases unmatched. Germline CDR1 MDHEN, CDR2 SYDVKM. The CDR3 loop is CASSLYGTGMETQYF. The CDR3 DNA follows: TGTGCCAGCAGTTTATACGGGACAGGGATGGAGACCCAGTACTTC.

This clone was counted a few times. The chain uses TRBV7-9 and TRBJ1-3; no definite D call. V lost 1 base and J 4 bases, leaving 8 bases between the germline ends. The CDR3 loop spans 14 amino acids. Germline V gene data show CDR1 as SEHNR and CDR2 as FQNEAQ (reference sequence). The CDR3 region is CASSLDRAGNTIYF. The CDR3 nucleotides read TGTGCCAGCAGCTTAGACAGAGCCGGAAACACCATATATTTT.

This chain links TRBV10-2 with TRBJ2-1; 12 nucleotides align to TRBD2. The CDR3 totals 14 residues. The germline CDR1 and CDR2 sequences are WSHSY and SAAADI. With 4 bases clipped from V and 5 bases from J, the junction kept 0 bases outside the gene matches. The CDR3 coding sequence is TGCGCCAGCAGTGGGACTAGCGGGAACAATGAGCAGTTCTTC. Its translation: CASSGTSGNNEQFF.

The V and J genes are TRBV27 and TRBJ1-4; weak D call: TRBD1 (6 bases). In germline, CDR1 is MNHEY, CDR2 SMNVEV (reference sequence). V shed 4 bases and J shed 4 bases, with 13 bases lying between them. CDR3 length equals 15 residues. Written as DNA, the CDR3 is TGTGCCAGCAGTTCGTATCAGGGGTTTAATGAAAAACTGTTTTTT. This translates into CASSSYQGFNEKLFF.

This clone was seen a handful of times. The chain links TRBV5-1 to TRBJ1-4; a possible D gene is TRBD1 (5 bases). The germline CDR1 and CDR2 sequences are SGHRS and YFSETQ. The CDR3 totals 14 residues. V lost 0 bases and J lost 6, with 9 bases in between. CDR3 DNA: TGCGCCAGCAGCTTGGTGCCGGGGGATGAAAAACTGTTTTTT. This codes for CASSLVPGDEKLFF. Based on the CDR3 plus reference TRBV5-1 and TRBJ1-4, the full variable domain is KAGVTQTPRYLIKTRGQQVTLSCSPISGHRSVSWYQQTPGQGLQFLFEYFSETQRNKGNFPGRFSGRQFSNSRSEMNVSTLELGDSALYLCASSLVPGDEKLFFGSGTQLSVL.

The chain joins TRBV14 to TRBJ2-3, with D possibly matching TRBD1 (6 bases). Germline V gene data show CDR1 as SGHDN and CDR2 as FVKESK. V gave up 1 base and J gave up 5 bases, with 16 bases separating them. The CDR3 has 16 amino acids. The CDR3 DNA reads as TGTGCCAGCAGCCAAGGATTAGACAGGTTAAGAGATACGCAGTATTTT. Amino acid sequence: CASSQGLDRLRDTQYF.

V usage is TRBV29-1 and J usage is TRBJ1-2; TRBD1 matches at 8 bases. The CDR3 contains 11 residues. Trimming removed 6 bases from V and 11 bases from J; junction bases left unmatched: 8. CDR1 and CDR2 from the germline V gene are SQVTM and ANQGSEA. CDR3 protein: CSVPDRDSYTF. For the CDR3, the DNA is TGCAGCGTCCCGGACAGGGATAGTTACACCTTC.